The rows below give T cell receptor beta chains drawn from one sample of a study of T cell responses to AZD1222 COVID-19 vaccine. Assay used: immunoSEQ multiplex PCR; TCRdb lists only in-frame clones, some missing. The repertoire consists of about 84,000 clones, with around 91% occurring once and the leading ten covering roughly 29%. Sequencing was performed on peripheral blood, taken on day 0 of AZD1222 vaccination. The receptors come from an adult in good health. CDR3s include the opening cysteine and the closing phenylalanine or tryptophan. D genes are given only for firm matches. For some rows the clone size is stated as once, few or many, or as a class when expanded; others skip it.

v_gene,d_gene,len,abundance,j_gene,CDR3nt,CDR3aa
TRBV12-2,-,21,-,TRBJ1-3,TGTGCAAGTCGTTTAACCCTAACCCGGCTCCAAGACGAGGGCTCTGGAAACACCATATATTTT,CASRLTLTRLQDEGSGNTIYF
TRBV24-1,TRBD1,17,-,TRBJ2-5,TGTGCCACCAGTGATTTGGAGGGACAGGGGGGACAAGAGACCCAGTACTTC,CATSDLEGQGGQETQYF
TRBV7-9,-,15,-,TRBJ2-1,TGTGCCAGCAGCTTAGCTCAGGGGACCTACAATGAGCAGTTCTTC,CASSLAQGTYNEQFF
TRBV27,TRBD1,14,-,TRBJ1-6,TGTGCCAGCAGTTTAACAGGGGAACATTCACCCCTCCACTTT,CASSLTGEHSPLHF
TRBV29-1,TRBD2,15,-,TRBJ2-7,TGCAGCGTTGGTTTGGTGGGAACTAGCGGGAGCGAGCAGTACTTC,CSVGLVGTSGSEQYF
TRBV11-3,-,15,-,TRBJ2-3,TGTGCCAGCAGCTTAGGTCGCGGCTACACAGATACGCAGTATTTT,CASSLGRGYTDTQYF
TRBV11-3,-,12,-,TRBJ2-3,TGTGCCAGCAGCTTAGTTTCAGATACGCAGTATTTT,CASSLVSDTQYF
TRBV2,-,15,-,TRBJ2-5,TGTGCCAGCAGTTACACGGGCGGTTTAGGGGAGACCCAGTACTTC,CASSYTGGLGETQYF
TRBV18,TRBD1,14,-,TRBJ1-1,TGTGCCAGCTCACTGGGACAGGGCAACACTGAAGCTTTCTTT,CASSLGQGNTEAFF
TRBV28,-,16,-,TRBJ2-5,TGTGCCAGCAGTTTCCTGCGGAGGGGGGGGGCATGGACCCAGTACTTC,CASSFLRRGGAWTQYF
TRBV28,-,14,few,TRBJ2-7,TGTGCCAGCGACACTCGGACTGGGGGCCTCAAGCAGTACTTC,CASDTRTGGLKQYF
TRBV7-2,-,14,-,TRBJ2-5,TGTGCCAGCACTTCAGACAGAATTAAAGAGACCCAGTACTTC,CASTSDRIKETQYF
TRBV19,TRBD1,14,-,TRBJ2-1,TGTGCCAGTAGTATAAGGGGGCTGAAGGATGAGCAGTTCTTC,CASSIRGLKDEQFF
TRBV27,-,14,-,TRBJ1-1,TGTGCCAGCAGTTTATCGCTGGGTCTGACTGAAGCTTTCTTT,CASSLSLGLTEAFF
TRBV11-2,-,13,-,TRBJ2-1,TGTGCCAGCAGCTTTGGCGGGGACAATGAGCAGTTCTTC,CASSFGGDNEQFF
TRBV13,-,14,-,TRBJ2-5,TGTGCCAGCAGGCAGCGCGGGGCGCAAGAGACCCAGTACTTC,CASRQRGAQETQYF
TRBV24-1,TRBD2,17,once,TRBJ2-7,TGTGCCACCAGTGATCCCGGGACTAGCGGGAGTTCCAACGAGCAGTACTTC,CATSDPGTSGSSNEQYF
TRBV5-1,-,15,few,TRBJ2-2,TGCGCCAGCAGCTTGGGGCACCAGAACACCGGGGAGCTGTTTTTT,CASSLGHQNTGELFF
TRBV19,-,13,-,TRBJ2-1,TGTGCCAGTAGTCCCTTAGCGTCCGGTGAGCAGTTCTTC,CASSPLASGEQFF
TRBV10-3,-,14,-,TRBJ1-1,TGTGCCATCAGTGAGTCGATTGGAAACACTGAAGCTTTCTTT,CAISESIGNTEAFF
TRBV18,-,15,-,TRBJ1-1,TGTGCCAGCTCACCTCAGGACGGAATGAACACTGAAGCTTTCTTT,CASSPQDGMNTEAFF
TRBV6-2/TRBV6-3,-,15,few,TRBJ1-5,TGTGCCAGCAGTTCCCCCGGTGGGCTTTTTCAGCCCCAGCATTTT,CASSSPGGLFQPQHF
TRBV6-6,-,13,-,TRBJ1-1,TGTGCCAGCAGTTACCGGACGAACACTGAAGCTTTCTTT,CASSYRTNTEAFF
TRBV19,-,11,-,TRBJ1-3,TGTGCCAGTAGTGCAGGAAACACCATATATTTT,CASSAGNTIYF
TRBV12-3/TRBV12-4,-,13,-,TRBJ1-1,TGTGCCAGCAGTCGGACGGGCAACACTGAAGCTTTCTTT,CASSRTGNTEAFF
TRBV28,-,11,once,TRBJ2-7,TGTGCCAGCAGTCAGAGGTACGAGCAGTACTTC,CASSQRYEQYF
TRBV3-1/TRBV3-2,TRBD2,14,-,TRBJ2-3,TGTGCCAGCAAGGACGGGAGGCACGCAGATACGCAGTATTTT,CASKDGRHADTQYF
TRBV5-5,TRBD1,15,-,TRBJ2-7,TGTGCCAGCAGCTACGGGACAGGGGGTGGCAACGAGCAGTACTTC,CASSYGTGGGNEQYF
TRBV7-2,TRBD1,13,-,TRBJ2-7,TGTGCCAGCACCCCTAGGACAGGCTACGAGCAGTACTTC,CASTPRTGYEQYF
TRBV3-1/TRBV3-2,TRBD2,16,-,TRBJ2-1,TGTGCCAGCAGCCAAGGTTACAGCGGGAAAGCCGATGAGCAGTTCTTC,CASSQGYSGKADEQFF
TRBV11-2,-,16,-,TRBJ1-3,TGTGCCAGCAGCTCTCCTCTGGGCCTCTCTGGAAACACCATATATTTT,CASSSPLGLSGNTIYF
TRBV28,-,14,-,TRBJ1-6,TGTGCCAGCAGTTTAGGGCAGGGACGGTCACCCCTCCACTTT,CASSLGQGRSPLHF
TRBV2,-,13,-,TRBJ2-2,TGTGCCAGCCGGCAGGGCAGCACCGGGGAGCTGTTTTTT,CASRQGSTGELFF
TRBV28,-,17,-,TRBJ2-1,TGTGCCAGCAGTCTAATATTCCCCTCACCTGACTACAATGAGCAGTTCTTC,CASSLIFPSPDYNEQFF
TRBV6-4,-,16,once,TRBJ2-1,TGTGCCAGCAGTGACTCGACGGAAAGCTCCTACAATGAGCAGTTCTTC,CASSDSTESSYNEQFF
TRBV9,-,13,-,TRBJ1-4,TGTGCCAGCAGTGCCGACACTAATGAAAAACTGTTTTTT,CASSADTNEKLFF
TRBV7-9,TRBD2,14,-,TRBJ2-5,TGTGCCAGCAGCTTAGCTAGCGGGAAGGAGACCCAGTACTTC,CASSLASGKETQYF
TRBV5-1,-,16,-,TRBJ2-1,TGCGCCAGCAGCTTGGAGTCTGTCGGAGCCTACAATGAGCAGTTCTTC,CASSLESVGAYNEQFF
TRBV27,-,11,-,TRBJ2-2,TGTGCCAGCACTACGGGGGGGGAGCTGTTTTTT,CASTTGGELFF
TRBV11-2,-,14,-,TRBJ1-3,TGTGCCAGCAGCTCTGAGAGGTCTGGAAACACCATATATTTT,CASSSERSGNTIYF
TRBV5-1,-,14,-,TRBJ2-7,TGCGCCAGCAGCTTTGGTAATACCAAATACGAGCAGTACTTC,CASSFGNTKYEQYF
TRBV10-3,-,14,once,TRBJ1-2,TGTGCCATCAGTGAGGGCTACATTAACTATGGCTACACCTTC,CAISEGYINYGYTF
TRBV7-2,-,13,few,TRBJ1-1,TGTGCCAGCAGTTCACTCGCAGCGACTGAAGCTTTCTTT,CASSSLAATEAFF
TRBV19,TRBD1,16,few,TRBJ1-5,TGTGCCAGTAGTATATACAGGGGTAATAGCAATCAGCCCCAGCATTTT,CASSIYRGNSNQPQHF
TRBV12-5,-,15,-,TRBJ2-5,TGTGCTAGTGGTTTAACAGGACAAATGTGGGAGACCCAGTACTTC,CASGLTGQMWETQYF
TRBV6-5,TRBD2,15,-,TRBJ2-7,TGTGCCAGCACGTTGATGGCGGGAGGCTCCTACGAGCAGTACTTC,CASTLMAGGSYEQYF
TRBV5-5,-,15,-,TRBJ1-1,TGTGCCAGCAGCCCGGGGGGTTTTTGGAACACTGAAGCTTTCTTT,CASSPGGFWNTEAFF
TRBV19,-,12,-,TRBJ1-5,TGTGCCAGTAAGACAGGCCAGGGGCCCCAGCATTTT,CASKTGQGPQHF
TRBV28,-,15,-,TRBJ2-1,TGTGCCAGCAATGGGGCAGGAGGGACCTACAATGAGCAGTTCTTC,CASNGAGGTYNEQFF
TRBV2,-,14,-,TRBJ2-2,TGTGCCAGCAGTGGGATCGCGAACACCGGGGAGCTGTTTTTT,CASSGIANTGELFF
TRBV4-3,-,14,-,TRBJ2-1,TGCGCCAGCAGCCAAGATAAACAGGGCCATGAGCAGTTCTTC,CASSQDKQGHEQFF
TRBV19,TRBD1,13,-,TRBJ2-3,TGTGCCAGTAGGGGACAGGGTACAGATACGCAGTATTTT,CASRGQGTDTQYF
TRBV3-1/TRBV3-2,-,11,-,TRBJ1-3,TGTGCCAGCAGTCACCGGGACACCATATATTTT,CASSHRDTIYF
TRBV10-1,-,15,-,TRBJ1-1,TGCGCCAGCAGCTTGTATGTGGGATCAGACACTGAAGCTTTCTTT,CASSLYVGSDTEAFF
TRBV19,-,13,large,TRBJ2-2,TGTGCCAGTAGTATTCTTCTTGCCGGGGAGCTGTTTTTT,CASSILLAGELFF
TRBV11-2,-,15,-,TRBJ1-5,TGTGCCAGCAGTCTCGACAGTAATAGCAATCAGCCCCAGCATTTT,CASSLDSNSNQPQHF
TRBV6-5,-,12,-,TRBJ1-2,TGTGCCAGCAGTTATGAGGGTAACGGCTACACCTTC,CASSYEGNGYTF
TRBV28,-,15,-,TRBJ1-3,TGTGCCAGCAGTCTGGGGGGAAACTCTGGAAACACCATATATTTT,CASSLGGNSGNTIYF
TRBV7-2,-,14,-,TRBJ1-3,TGTGCCAGCAGCTTTTGGGGGTCTGGAAACACCATATATTTT,CASSFWGSGNTIYF